This T cell receptor (delta chain) is drawn from a study of gamma-delta T cells after stem cell transplantation. This clone has just a few counts. For this DNA, TCRdb reports the protein of a much larger clone, which diverges at residue 5, most likely from a read error; the protein presented here is translated directly from the DNA. TCRdb re-identified clones in the RT-PCR reads via CATT. The sample holds about 10,000 delta-chain clones, 1% to 1.5% seen once. CDR1 is GEAIGNYY and CDR2 is EKD in the germline V gene. The CDR3 covers 17 residues. Trimming at V came to 3 bases and at J to 4 bases, leaving 8 bases not matched to a gene.

Input material: gamma-delta T cells. The source is a human donor. It is not recorded whose cells these are; they may come from a transplant donor. The chain is built from TRDV2 and TRDJ2; TRDD3 matches 12 bases. The CDR3 protein is CACDAVLGDTKTAQLFF. Written as DNA, the CDR3 is TGTGCCTGTGACGCCGTACTGGGGGATACAAAGACAGCACAACTCTTCTTT.